This TCR beta chain was captured by sequencing in a study of human T cells and chemical hapten exposure. Study-wide context: TCR yields differed between samples (mainly from small differences in pooled library volume).

The library tagged each cDNA molecule with unique molecular identifiers. Original processing methods: Sample TCR totals centred on a median of about 92,000, ranging about 20,000 to 700,000. In TCRdb, the reads were re-called with MiXCR into one record per CDR3 protein. TCRdb, not the authors, supplied the V and J calls. The repertoire holds 95,000 to 150,000 distinct CDR3 sequences, less than 10% seen once, with more than 1.3% in the top ten. The total RNA was obtained from whole blood that was not fractionated. The CDR3 loop spans 15 amino acids. Trimming took off 4 bases at V and 8 bases at J, with 21 bases between the two ends. The V gene's germline CDR1 is MNHNS and CDR2 SASEGT. This clonotype is a singleton in its sample. This may stem from a read error, because a much larger clone lies one nucleotide away.

The sequencing input was whole blood. The source is a human donor in good health. Some clones in this sample may be carry-over from other donors' samples. The chain carries TRBV6-1 and TRBJ2-7, with D perhaps being TRBD1 or TRBD2 (5 bases each). CDR3 sequence: CASSAWDEGVYKQYF. The CDR3 DNA reads as TGTGCCAGCAGTGCGTGGGACGAGGGAGTTTACAAGCAGTACTTC.